These T cell receptor beta chains were read from a single sample in a study of blood T cells in healthy people across ages. TCRdb used MiXCR to reprocess the 5' RACE reads, holding one entry per CDR3 protein. The repertoire consists of about 620,000 distinct CDR3 sequences, with about 21% occurring once and the leading ten covering 3.5% to 4%. Sequenced sample: blood. These receptors all come from an older man in good health. The CDR3 runs from the conserved cysteine through the conserved F or W. Clone size, where shown, is once, few, many, or a class for clones that have expanded.

V gene	clone size	J gene	CDR3 protein
TRBV7-9	few	TRBJ1-3	CASSLTTGSPTGNTVYF
TRBV2	NA	TRBJ2-1	CASSEGGSKNEQFF
TRBV12-3/TRBV12-4	NA	TRBJ2-7	CASSTGYSSEQYF
TRBV2	NA	TRBJ2-7	CASSEGLAGVYEQYF
TRBV20-1	NA	TRBJ2-3	CSAILAGGTDTQYF
TRBV6-2/TRBV6-3	NA	TRBJ2-5	CASSAYQGWDETQYF
TRBV27	NA	TRBJ2-7	CASSSTGGPFEEQYF
TRBV5-1	few	TRBJ2-1	CASSVEPGLGTYNEQFF
TRBV3-1	few	TRBJ2-5	CASSQFSEGETQYF
TRBV15	NA	TRBJ2-3	CATSTQSTDTQNF
TRBV7-9	NA	TRBJ2-5	CASNVMGETQYF
TRBV7-2	few	TRBJ2-7	CASSLVAGSNYEQYF
TRBV24-1	NA	TRBJ2-5	CATSDSRTGKETQYF
TRBV20-1	NA	TRBJ2-7	CSAGLAGSSYEQYF
TRBV3-1	few	TRBJ2-5	CASSLYSGLAGEGGETQYF
TRBV13	NA	NA	CASSPPRTHPNGEQFF
TRBV7-8	NA	TRBJ2-2	CASSMDPGELFF
TRBV7-7	few	TRBJ2-3	CASSLAPRGDTQYF
TRBV11-2	few	TRBJ2-3	CASSPWGSSRADTQYF
TRBV7-3	NA	TRBJ2-5	CASSLTLAGGETQYF
TRBV29-1	NA	TRBJ2-1	CSVGTSSYNEQFF
TRBV20-1	few	TRBJ1-4	CSARVSEINEKLFF
TRBV28	NA	TRBJ2-3	CASKVQQSTDTQYF
TRBV20-1	few	TRBJ2-5	CSAGNRVGTQYF
TRBV12-3/TRBV12-4	few	TRBJ1-2	CASSIDRADYGYTF
TRBV10-3	NA	TRBJ2-5	CAITMGPNQETQYF
TRBV4-3	NA	TRBJ2-3	CASSQDSPGPSTDTQYF
TRBV20-1	NA	TRBJ1-2	CSARGDDRSYGYTF
TRBV12-3/TRBV12-4	NA	TRBJ2-3	CASSRSRGQDTQYF
TRBV29-1	few	TRBJ2-3	CSVDQGGTDTQYF
TRBV2	few	TRBJ1-2	CASSEQGSNYGYTF
TRBV4-2	few	TRBJ2-4	CASSQDLSGRASSKNIQYF
TRBV20-1	few	NA	CSASLWESRETQYF
TRBV29-1	many	TRBJ1-2	CSVESRAGYTF
TRBV2	NA	TRBJ2-3	CASSISGTSTDTQYF
TRBV20-1	few	TRBJ2-1	CSATNRDRSSYERYF
TRBV3-1	NA	TRBJ2-6	CASSQGYSAGANVLTF
TRBV12-3/TRBV12-4	few	TRBJ2-4	CASSLGGQGAKNIQYF
TRBV7-6	few	TRBJ2-4	CASSLVSGQGRGIQYF
TRBV12-5	few	TRBJ2-7	CASGKGGTEAKEQYF
TRBV7-2	few	NA	CASSLDRQHYEQYF